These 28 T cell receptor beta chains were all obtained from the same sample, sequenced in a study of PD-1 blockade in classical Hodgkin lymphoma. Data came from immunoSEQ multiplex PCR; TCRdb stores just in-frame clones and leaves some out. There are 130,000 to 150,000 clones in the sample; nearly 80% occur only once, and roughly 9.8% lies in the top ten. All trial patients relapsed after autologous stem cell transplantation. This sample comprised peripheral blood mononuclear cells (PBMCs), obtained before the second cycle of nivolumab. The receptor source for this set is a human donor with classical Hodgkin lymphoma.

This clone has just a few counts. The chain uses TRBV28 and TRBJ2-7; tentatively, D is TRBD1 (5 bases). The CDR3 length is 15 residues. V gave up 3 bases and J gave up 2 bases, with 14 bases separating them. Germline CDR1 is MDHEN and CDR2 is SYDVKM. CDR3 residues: CASSFGQGWAYEQYF. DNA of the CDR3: TGTGCCAGCAGTTTTGGGCAGGGATGGGCCTACGAGCAGTACTTC.

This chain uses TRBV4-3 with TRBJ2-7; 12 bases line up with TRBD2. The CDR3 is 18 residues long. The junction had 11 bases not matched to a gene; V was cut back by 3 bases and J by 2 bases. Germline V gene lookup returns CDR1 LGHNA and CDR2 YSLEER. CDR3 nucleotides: TGCGCCAGCAGCCAGGGACCCGGACTAGCGGGACTCCCCTACGAGCAGTACTTC. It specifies CASSQGPGLAGLPYEQYF.

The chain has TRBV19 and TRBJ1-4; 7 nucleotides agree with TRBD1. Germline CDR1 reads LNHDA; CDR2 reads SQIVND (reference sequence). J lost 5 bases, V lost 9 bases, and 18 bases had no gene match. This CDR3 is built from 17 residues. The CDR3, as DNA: TGTGCCAGCAGAAGGGGGCTCTTCAGGACTTCCAATGAAAAACTGTTTTTT. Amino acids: CASRRGLFRTSNEKLFF.

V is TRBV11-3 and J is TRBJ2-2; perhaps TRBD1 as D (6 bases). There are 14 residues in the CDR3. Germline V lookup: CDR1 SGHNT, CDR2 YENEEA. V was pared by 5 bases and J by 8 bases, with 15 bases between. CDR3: CASSKSRGTGELFF. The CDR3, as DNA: TGTGCCAGCAGCAAGAGCAGGGGTACTGGGGAGCTGTTTTTT.

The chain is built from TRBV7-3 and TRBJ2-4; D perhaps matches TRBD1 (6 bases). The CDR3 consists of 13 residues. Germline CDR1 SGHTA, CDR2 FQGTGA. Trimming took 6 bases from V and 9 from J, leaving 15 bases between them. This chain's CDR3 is CASSLGQFAIQYF. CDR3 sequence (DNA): TGTGCCAGCAGTCTCGGACAGTTCGCCATTCAGTACTTC.

DNA for the CDR3: TGTGCCAGCGGGACAGGGATGAGGACAGATACGCAGTATTTT. Encoded protein: CASGTGMRTDTQYF. J is TRBJ2-3 and V is TRBV2; 9 bases fit TRBD1. Germline V gene lookup returns CDR1 SNHLY and CDR2 FYNNEI. This CDR3 has 14 amino acids. J lost 3 bases, V lost 8 bases, and 6 bases had no gene match.

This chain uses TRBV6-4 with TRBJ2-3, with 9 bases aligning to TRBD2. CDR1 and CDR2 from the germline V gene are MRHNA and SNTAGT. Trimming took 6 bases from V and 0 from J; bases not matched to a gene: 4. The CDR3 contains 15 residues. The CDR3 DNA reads TGTGCCAGCAGCAGACTAGCGGAAAGCACAGATACGCAGTATTTT. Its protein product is CASSRLAESTDTQYF.

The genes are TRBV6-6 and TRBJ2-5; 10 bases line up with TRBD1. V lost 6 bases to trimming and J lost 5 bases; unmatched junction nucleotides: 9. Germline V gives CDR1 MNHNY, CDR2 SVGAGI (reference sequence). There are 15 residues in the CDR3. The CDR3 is CASSPTGGQGETQYF. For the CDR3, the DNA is TGTGCCAGCAGCCCTACCGGGGGACAGGGGGAGACCCAGTACTTC.

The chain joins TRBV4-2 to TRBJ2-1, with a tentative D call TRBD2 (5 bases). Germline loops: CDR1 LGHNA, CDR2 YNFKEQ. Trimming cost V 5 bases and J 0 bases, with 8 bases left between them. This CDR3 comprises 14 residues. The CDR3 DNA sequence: TGTGCCAGCAGCGGACTCAGCTCCTACAATGAGCAGTTCTTC. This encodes CASSGLSSYNEQFF.

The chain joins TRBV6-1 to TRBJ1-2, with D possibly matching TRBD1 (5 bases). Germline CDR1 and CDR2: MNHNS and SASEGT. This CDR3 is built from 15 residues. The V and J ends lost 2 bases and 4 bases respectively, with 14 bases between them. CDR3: CASSEYGASGYGYTF. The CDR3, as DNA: TGTGCCAGCAGTGAATATGGGGCTTCTGGCTATGGCTACACCTTC.

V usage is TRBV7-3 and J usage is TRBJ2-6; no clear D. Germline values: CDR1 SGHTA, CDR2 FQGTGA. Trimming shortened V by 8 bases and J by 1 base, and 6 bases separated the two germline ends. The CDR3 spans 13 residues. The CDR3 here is CASVDSGANVLTF. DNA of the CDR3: TGTGCCAGCGTGGATTCTGGGGCCAACGTCCTGACTTTC.

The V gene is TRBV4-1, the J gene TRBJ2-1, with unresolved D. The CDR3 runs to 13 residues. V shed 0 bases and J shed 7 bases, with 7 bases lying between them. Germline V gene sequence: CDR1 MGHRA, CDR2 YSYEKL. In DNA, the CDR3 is TGCGCCAGCAGCCAAGAAGGCGTGAATGAGCAGTTCTTC. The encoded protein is CASSQEGVNEQFF.

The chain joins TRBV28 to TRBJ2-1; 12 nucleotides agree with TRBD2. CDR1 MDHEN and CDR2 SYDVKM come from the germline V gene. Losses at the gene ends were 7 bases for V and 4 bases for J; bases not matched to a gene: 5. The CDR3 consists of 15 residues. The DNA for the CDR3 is TGTGCCAGCACCCTAGCGGGAGGGCCATACAATGAGCAGTTCTTC. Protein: CASTLAGGPYNEQFF.

The CDR3 bases are TGTGCCAGCAGTGCCCCCGGGTCAGGGGGGACGTATGGCTACACCTTC. Residues: CASSAPGSGGTYGYTF. This sequence joins TRBV2 and TRBJ1-2, with TRBD1 identical over 7 bases. Per the germline V gene, CDR1 is SNHLY and CDR2 is FYNNEI. This CDR3 has 16 residues. V lost 4 bases to trimming and J lost 5 bases; unmatched junction nucleotides: 13. The full variable domain, rest sourced from reference TRBV2 and TRBJ1-2, is EPEVTQTPSHQVTQMGQEVILRCVPISNHLYFYWYRQILGQKVEFLVSFYNNEISEKSEIFDDQFSVERPDGSNFTLKIRSTKLEDSAMYFCASSAPGSGGTYGYTFGSGTRLTVV.

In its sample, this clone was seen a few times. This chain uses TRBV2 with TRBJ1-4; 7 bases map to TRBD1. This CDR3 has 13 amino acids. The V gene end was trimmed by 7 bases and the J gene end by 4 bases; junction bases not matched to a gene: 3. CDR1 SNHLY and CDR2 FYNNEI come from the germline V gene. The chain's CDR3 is CASKGDSNEKLFF. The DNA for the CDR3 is TGTGCCAGCAAGGGGGACAGTAATGAAAAACTGTTTTTT.

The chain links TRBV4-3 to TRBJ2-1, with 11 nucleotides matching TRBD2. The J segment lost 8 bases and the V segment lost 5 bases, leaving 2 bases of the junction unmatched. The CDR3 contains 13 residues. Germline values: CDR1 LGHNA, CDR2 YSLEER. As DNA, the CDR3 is TGCGCCAGCAGCTCGGGACTAGCGGATGAGCAGTTCTTC. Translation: CASSSGLADEQFF.

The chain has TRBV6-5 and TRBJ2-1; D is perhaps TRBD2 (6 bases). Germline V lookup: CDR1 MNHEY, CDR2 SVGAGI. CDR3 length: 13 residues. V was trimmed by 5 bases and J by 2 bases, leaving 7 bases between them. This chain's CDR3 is CASSPGAYNEQFF. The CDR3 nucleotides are TGTGCCAGCAGTCCGGGAGCCTACAATGAGCAGTTCTTC.

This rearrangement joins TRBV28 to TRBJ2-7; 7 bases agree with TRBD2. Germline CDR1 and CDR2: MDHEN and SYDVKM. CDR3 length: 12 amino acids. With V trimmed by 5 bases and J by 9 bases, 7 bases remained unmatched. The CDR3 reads CASSDRTSGQYF. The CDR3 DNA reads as TGTGCCAGCAGTGACCGGACTAGTGGGCAGTACTTC.

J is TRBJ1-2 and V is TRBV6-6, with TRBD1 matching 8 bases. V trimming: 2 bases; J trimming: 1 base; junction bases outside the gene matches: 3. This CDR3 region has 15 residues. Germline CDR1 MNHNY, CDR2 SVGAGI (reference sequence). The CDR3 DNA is TGTGCCAGCAGTTACGCGGACAGGGATAACTATGGCTACACCTTC. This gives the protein CASSYADRDNYGYTF.

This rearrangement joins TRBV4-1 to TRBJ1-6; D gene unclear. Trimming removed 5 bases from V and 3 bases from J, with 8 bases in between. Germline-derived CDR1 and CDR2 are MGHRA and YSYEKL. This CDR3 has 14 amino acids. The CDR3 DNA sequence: TGCGCCAGCAGCGCCATCAACTATAATTCACCCCTCCACTTT. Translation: CASSAINYNSPLHF.

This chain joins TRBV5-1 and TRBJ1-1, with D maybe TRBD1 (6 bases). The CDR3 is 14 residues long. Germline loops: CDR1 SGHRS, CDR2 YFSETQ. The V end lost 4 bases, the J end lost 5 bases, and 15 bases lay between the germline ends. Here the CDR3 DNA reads TGCGCCAGCAGCCCACAGGGCTCGGGTACTGAAGCTTTCTTT. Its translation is CASSPQGSGTEAFF.

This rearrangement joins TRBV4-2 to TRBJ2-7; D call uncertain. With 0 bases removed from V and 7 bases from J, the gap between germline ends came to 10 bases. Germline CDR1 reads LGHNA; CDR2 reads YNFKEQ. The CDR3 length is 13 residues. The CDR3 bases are TGTGCCAGCAGCCAAGAATTGTGGTTGGAGCAGTACTTC. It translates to CASSQELWLEQYF.

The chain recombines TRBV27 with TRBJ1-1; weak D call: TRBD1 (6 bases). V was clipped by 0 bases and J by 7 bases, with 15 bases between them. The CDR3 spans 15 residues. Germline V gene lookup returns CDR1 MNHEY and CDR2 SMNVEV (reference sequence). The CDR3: CASSLSRLGHSEAFF. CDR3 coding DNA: TGTGCCAGCAGTTTATCGAGGTTGGGACACAGTGAAGCTTTCTTT.

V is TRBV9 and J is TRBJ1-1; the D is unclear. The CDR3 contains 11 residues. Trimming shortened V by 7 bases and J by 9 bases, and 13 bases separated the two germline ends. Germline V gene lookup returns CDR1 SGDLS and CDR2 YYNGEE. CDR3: CASHSVLQAFF. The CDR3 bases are TGTGCCAGCCACTCTGTCCTTCAAGCTTTCTTT.

The CDR3 loop is CASSQDPDPGGYGYTF. Written as DNA, the CDR3 is TGCGCCAGCAGCCAAGATCCGGATCCGGGAGGCTATGGCTACACCTTC. V is TRBV4-1 and J is TRBJ1-2; D is undetermined. CDR3 length: 16 residues. Germline assignment: CDR1 MGHRA and CDR2 YSYEKL. Trimming removed 0 bases from V and 4 bases from J, with 15 bases in between.

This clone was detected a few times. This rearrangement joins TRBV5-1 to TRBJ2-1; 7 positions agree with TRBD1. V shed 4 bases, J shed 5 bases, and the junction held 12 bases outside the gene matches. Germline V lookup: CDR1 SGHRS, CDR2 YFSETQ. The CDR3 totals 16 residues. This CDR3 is CASSPTDRVPDNEQFF. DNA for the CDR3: TGCGCCAGCAGCCCCACTGACAGGGTGCCCGACAATGAGCAGTTCTTC.

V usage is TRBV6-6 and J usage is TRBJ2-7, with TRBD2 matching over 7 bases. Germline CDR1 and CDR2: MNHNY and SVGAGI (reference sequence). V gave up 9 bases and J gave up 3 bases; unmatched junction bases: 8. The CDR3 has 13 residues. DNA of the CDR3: TGTGCCAGTAAGCGGGGTTTTTTCTACGAGCAGTACTTC. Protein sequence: CASKRGFFYEQYF.

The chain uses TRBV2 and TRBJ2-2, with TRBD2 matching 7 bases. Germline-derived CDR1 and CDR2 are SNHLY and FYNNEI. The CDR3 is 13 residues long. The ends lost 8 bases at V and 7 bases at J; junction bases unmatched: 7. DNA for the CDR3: TGTGCCAGCGGGGCGGGGAGGGTCGGGGAGCTGTTTTTT. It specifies CASGAGRVGELFF.